This TCR beta chain stems from a study of blood T cell repertoires in COVID-19. Patients of the Seattle cohort, enrolled during active infection, were followed longitudinally. In the study's own analysis: Researchers report that nucleated cell counts were estimated from reference gene primer amplification. Generated by immunoSEQ multiplex PCR, the TCRdb table keeps only in-frame clones and is missing some. V, J and clone size are those of that table, while D and trimming were read from the DNA. The sample yields some 160,000 clones, around 90% seen once. Points on this clone: At one of its ends the junction is not consistent with the germline gene, which may arise from a read error.

The sequence was obtained from a woman of 80 years or more with COVID-19, enrolled during active disease. The material sequenced was peripheral blood.

CDR3 coding DNA: TGTGCCAGCTGCTTGGGGGCTTGTAGCAATCAGCCCCAGCATTTT. Amino acid sequence: CASCLGACSNQPQHF. The V and J genes are TRBV5-6 and TRBJ1-5, with TRBD1 as a possible D gene (6 bases). Per the germline V gene, CDR1 is SGHDT and CDR2 is YYEEEE. This CDR3 contains 15 residues.